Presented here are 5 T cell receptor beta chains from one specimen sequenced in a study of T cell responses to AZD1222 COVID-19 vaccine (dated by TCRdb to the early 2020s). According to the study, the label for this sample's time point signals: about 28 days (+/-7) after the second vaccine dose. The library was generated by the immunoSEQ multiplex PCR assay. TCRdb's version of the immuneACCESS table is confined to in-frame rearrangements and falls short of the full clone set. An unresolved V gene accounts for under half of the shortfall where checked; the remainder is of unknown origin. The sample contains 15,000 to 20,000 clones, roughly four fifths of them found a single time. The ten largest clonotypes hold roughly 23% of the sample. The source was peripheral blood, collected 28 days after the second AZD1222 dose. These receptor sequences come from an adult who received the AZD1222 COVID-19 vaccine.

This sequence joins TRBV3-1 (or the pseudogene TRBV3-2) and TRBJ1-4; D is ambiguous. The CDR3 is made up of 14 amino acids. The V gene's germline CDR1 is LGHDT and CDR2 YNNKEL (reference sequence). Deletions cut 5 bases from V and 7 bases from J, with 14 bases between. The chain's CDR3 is CASSLGSRGEKLFF. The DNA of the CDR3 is TGTGCCAGCAGCTTAGGATCCCGTGGTGAAAAACTGTTTTTT.

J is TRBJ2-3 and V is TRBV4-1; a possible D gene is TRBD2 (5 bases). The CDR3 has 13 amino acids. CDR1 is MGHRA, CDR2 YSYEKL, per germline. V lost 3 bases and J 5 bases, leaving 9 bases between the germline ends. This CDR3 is CASSQRAGDTQYF. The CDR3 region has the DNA TGCGCCAGCAGCCAGAGGGCCGGAGATACGCAGTATTTT.

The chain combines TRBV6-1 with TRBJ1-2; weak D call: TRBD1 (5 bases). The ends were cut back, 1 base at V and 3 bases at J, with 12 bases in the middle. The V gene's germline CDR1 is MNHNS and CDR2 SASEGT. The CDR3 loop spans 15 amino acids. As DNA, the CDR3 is TGTGCCAGCAGTGAAGTCGGAACAGGAGACTATGGCTACACCTTC. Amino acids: CASSEVGTGDYGYTF.

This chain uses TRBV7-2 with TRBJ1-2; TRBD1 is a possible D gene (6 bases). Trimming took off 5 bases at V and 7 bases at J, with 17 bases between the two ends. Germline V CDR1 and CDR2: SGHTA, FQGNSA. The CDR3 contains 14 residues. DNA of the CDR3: TGTGCCAGCAGCCCCTACAGGGATCTCGGTGGCTACACCTTC. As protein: CASSPYRDLGGYTF.

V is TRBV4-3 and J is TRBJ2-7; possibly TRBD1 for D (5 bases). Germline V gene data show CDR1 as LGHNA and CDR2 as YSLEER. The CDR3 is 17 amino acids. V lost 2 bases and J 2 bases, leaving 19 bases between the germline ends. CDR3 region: CASSQKGWGASTYEQYF. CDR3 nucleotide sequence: TGCGCCAGCAGCCAAAAGGGGTGGGGCGCCTCCACCTACGAGCAGTACTTC.